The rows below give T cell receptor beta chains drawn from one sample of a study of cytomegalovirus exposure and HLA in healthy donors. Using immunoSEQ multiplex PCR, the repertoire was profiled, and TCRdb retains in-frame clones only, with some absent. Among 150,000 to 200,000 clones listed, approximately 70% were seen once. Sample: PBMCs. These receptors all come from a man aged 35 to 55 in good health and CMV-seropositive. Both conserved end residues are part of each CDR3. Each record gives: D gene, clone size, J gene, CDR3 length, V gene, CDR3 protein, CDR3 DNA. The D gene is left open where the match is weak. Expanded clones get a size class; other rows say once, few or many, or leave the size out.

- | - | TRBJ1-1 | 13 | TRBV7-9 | CASSTTGPRAAFF | TGTGCCAGCAGCACTACAGGCCCCAGGGCGGCTTTCTTT
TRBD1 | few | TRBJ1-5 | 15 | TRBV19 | CASSIVGQGDQPQHF | TGTGCCAGTAGTATAGTAGGACAGGGGGATCAGCCCCAGCATTTT
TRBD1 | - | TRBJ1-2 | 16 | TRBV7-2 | CASSLGGTVNTYGYTF | TGTGCCAGCAGCTTAGGTGGGACAGTCAATACCTATGGCTACACCTTC
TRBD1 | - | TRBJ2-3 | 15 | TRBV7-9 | CASSPRGLSTDTQYF | TGTGCCAGCAGCCCCAGGGGGCTTAGCACAGATACGCAGTATTTT
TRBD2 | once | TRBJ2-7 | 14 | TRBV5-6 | CASSLPSGGVEQYF | TGTGCCAGCAGCTTACCTAGCGGGGGCGTTGAGCAGTACTTC
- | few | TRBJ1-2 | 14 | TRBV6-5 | CASSQTVSLYGYTF | TGTGCCAGCAGCCAGACAGTTAGCCTCTATGGCTACACCTTC
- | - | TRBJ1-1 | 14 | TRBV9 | CASSRGTRNTEAFF | TGTGCCAGCAGCAGGGGGACGAGGAACACTGAAGCTTTCTTT
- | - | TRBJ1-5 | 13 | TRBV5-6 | CASSLGAAQPQHF | TGTGCCAGCAGCTTGGGGGCAGCACAGCCCCAGCATTTT
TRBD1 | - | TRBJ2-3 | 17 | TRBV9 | CASSVAVTGDFTDTQYF | TGTGCCAGCAGTGTAGCGGTGACAGGGGATTTCACAGATACGCAGTATTTT
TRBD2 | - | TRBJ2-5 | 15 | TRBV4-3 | CASSRSGGPGETQYF | TGCGCCAGCAGCCGGAGCGGGGGGCCGGGAGAGACCCAGTACTTC
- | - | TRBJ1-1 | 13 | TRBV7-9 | CASSSNPNTEAFF | TGTGCCAGCAGCTCAAATCCGAACACTGAAGCTTTCTTT
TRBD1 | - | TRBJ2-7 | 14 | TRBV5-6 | CASSFGQGTYEQYF | TGTGCCAGCAGCTTCGGACAGGGTACATACGAGCAGTACTTC
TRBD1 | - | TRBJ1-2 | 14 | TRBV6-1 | CASSEPQGDYGYTF | TGTGCCAGCAGTGAGCCGCAGGGGGACTATGGCTACACCTTC
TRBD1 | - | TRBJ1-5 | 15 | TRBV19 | CASSMAQGGGQPQHF | TGTGCCAGTAGTATGGCCCAGGGGGGAGGCCAGCCCCAGCATTTT
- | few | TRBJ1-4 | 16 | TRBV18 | CASSFSPAAQNEKLFF | TGTGCCAGCTCCTTTAGTCCCGCGGCTCAAAATGAAAAACTGTTTTTT